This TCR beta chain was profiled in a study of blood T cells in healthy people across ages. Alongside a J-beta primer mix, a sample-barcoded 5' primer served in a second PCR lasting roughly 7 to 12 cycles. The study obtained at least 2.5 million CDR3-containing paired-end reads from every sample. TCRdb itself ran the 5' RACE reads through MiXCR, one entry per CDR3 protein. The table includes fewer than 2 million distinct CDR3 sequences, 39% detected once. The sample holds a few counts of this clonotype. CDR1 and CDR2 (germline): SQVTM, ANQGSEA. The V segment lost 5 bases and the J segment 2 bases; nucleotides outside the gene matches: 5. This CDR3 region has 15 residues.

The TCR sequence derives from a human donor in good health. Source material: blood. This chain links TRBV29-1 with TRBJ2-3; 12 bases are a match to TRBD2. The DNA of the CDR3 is TGCAGCGTTTCAGGACTAGCGGGAACCACAGATACGCAGTATTTT. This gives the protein CSVSGLAGTTDTQYF.